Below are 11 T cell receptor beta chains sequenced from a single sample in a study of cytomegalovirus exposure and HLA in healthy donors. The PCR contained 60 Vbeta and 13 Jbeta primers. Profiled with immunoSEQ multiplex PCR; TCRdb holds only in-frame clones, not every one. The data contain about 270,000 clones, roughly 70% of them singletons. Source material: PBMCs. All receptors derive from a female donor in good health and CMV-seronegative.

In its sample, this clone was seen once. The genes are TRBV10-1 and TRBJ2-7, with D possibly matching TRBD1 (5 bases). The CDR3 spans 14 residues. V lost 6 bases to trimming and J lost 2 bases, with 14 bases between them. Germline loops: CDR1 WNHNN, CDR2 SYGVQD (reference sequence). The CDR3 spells CASSDSGSPYEQYF. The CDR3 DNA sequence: TGCGCCAGCAGCGACTCAGGGTCCCCCTACGAGCAGTACTTC.

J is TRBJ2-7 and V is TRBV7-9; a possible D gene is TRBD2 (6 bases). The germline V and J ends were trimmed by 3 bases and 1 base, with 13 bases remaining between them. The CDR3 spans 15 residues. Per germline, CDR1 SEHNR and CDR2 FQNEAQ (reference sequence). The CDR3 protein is CASSLEGPPSYEQYF. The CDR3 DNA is TGTGCCAGCAGCTTGGAGGGACCTCCTTCCTACGAGCAGTACTTC.

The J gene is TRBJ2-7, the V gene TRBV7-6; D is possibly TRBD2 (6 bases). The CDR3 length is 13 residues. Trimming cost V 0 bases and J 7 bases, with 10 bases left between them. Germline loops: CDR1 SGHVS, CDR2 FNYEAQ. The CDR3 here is CASSLALRGEQYF. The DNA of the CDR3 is TGTGCCAGCAGCTTAGCCCTTCGGGGGGAGCAGTACTTC.

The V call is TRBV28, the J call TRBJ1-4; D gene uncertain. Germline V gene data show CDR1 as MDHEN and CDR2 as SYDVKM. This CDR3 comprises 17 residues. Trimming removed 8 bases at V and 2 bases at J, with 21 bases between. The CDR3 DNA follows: TGTGCCAGCGGCCCCAACCGACTAGGAGGGACTAATGAAAAACTGTTTTTT. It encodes CASGPNRLGGTNEKLFF.

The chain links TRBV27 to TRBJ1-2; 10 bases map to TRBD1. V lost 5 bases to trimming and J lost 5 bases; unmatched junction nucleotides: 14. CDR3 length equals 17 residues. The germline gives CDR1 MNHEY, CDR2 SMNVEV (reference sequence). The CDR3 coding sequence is TGTGCCAGCAGTGCAGACCGGGACAGGGGATTCCCGTATGGCTACACCTTC. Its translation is CASSADRDRGFPYGYTF.

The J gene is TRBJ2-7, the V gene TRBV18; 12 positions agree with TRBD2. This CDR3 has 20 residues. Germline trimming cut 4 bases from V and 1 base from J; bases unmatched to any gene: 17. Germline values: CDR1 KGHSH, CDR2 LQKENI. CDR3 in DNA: TGTGCCAGCTCACGACTGAGAAGGACTAGCGGGACTACCTTGTCCTACGAGCAGTACTTC. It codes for CASSRLRRTSGTTLSYEQYF.

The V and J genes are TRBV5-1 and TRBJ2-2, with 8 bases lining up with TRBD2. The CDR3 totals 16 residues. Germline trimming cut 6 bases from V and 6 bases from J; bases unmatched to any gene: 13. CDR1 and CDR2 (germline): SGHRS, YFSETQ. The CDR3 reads CASMLAAGVIAGELFF. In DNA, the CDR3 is TGCGCCAGCATGCTTGCAGCGGGAGTAATAGCCGGGGAGCTGTTTTTT.

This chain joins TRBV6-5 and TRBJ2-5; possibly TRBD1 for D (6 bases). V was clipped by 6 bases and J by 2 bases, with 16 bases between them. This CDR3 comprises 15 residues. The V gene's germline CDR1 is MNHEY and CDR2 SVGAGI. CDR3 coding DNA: TGTGCCAGCAGCCGGCAGGGGAAACGACAAGAGACCCAGTACTTC. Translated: CASSRQGKRQETQYF.

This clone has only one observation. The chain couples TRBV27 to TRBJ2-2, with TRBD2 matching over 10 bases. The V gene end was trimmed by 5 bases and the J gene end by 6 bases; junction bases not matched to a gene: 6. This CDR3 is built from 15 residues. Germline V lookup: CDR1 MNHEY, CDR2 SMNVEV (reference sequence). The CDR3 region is CASSLLAGMAGELFF. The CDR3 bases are TGTGCCAGCAGTCTACTAGCGGGAATGGCCGGGGAGCTGTTTTTT.

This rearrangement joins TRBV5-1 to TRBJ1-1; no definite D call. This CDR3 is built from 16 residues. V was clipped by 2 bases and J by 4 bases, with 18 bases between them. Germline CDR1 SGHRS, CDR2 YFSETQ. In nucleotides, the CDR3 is TGCGCCAGCAGCTTAAAATCAGGCGCCCGGGGCACTGAAGCTTTCTTT. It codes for CASSLKSGARGTEAFF.

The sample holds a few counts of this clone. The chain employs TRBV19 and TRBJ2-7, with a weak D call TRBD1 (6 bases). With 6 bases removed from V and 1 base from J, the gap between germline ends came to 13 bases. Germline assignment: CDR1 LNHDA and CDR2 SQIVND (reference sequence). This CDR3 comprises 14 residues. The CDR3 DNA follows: TGTGCCAGTAGCCTCCTCGGACAGTCCTACGAGCAGTACTTC. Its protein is CASSLLGQSYEQYF.